This T cell receptor beta chain was sequenced during a study of shared clonotypes between healthy human individuals. This clone was observed a single time. No antigen is known for it. Repertoires were generated with immunoSEQ multiplex PCR, while TCRdb's copy carries only in-frame clones and drops some. The sample has roughly 2.2 million clones, 85% to 95% seen once. Findings and limits, study-wide: Between a handful of donors, naive CD4 clonotypes were shared at a level of about 5%. Across subsets, estimated richness was generally greater for naive than for memory populations.

In germline, CDR1 is MGHRA, CDR2 YSYEKL. V shed 2 bases and J 4 bases; nucleotides not matched to a gene: 8. This CDR3 comprises 17 residues. The sequence derives from a man in his late teens or twenties in good health. Some clones in this sample may be carry-over from other donors' samples. The sequenced material came from naive CD4+ T cells from PBMCs. As to subset: CD45RA+ positively selected. V and J are TRBV4-1 and TRBJ2-2; 9 nucleotides agree with TRBD1. The CDR3, as DNA: TGCGCCAGCAGCCAACTACAGGGGGCCCTAACCACCGGGGAGCTGTTTTTT. Its translation: CASSQLQGALTTGELFF.